The 12 T cell receptor beta chains listed next were all sequenced from one sample in a study of blood T cells in healthy people across ages. Combining a sample-barcoded 5' primer with a J-beta primer mix, a second PCR ran for about 7 to 11 cycles. TCRdb reanalysed the 5' RACE reads using MiXCR and keeps one entry per CDR3 protein. The table includes 800,000 to 900,000 distinct CDR3 sequences, around 68% detected once. Input material: blood. The source of these receptors is a man aged 25 to 40 in good health.

This chain links TRBV21-1 with TRBJ2-3; TRBD1, as called in the table, went unchecked against the DNA. TRBV21-1 is an annotated pseudogene. The CDR3 loop spans 15 amino acids. For the CDR3, the DNA is TGTGCCAGCAGCCTCTTAAGGGGGAGAGGAGATACGCAGTATTTT. This translates into CASSLLRGRGDTQYF.

This chain joins TRBV10-3 and TRBJ2-7; 9 bases are a match to TRBD1. In germline, CDR1 is ENHRY, CDR2 SYGVKD. With V trimmed by 0 bases and J by 2 bases, 5 bases remained unmatched. CDR3 length: 16 residues. CDR3 sequence (DNA): TGTGCCATCAGTGAGTCGGACAGGGGAACAACCTACGAGCAGTACTTC. The encoded protein is CAISESDRGTTYEQYF.

This sequence joins TRBV20-1 and TRBJ1-2, with a possible D match to TRBD1 (5 bases). V lost 2 bases to trimming and J lost 4 bases, with 14 bases between them. This CDR3 comprises 14 residues. CDR1 and CDR2 from the germline V gene are DFQATT and SNEGSKA (reference sequence). Here the CDR3 reads CSARSPGHTYGYTF. Written as DNA, the CDR3 is TGCAGTGCTAGATCACCGGGGCACACCTATGGCTACACCTTC.

V is TRBV2 and J is TRBJ1-2; D unclear. Between the trimmed V and J ends, which lost 3 bases and 2 bases, there was a span of 7 bases. The CDR3 loop spans 13 amino acids. Per the germline V gene, CDR1 is SNHLY and CDR2 is FYNNEI. The CDR3 reads CASSELGNYGYTF. As DNA, the CDR3 is TGTGCCAGCAGTGAGCTGGGCAACTATGGCTACACCTTC.

This sequence joins TRBV9 and TRBJ1-1, with D unresolved. Trimming left V 3 bases short and J 3 bases short, with 9 bases between. This CDR3 contains 13 residues. Germline CDR1 and CDR2: SGDLS and YYNGEE. This CDR3 reads CASSASVDTEAFF. In DNA, the CDR3 is TGTGCCAGCAGCGCCTCAGTGGACACTGAAGCTTTCTTT.

This chain connects TRBV30 to TRBJ2-5, with a possible D match to TRBD2 (5 bases). The DNA matches TRBJ2-7 better at its end, which makes the J call doubtful. CDR3 size: 12 residues. CDR1 is GTSNPN, CDR2 SVGIG, per germline (reference sequence). As DNA, the CDR3 is TGTGCCTGGAGTGTACCGGGGTACGAGCAGTACTTC. Translation: CAWSVPGYEQYF.

The J gene is TRBJ2-4, the V gene TRBV4-3; unclear D gene. The tail of the sequence fits TRBJ2-7 better, so the J call may be wrong. In germline, CDR1 is LGHNA, CDR2 YSLEER. This CDR3 has 18 amino acids. The CDR3 bases are TGCGCCAGCAGCCAAGAAGTTGGTTTTGGTGGCAGGTCCTACGAGCAGTACTTC. It is translated as CASSQEVGFGGRSYEQYF.

Concerning this clonotype: At one boundary the junction diverges from the germline segment, which might be a read error. The chain combines TRBV12-3 or TRBV12-4 with TRBJ2-7; tentatively, D is TRBD1 (6 bases). The CDR3 contains 14 residues. The CDR3 nucleotides are TGTGCCAGCAGCCCCGGGACATTATCCTACGCGCAGTACTTC. It codes for CASSPGTLSYAQYF.

This clonotype was counted only a few times. V is TRBV13 and J is TRBJ2-1; 10 bases align to TRBD2. V dropped 0 bases and J dropped 9; count of bases not matched to a gene: 8. This CDR3 is built from 16 residues. Germline CDR1 PRHDT, CDR2 FYEKMQ (reference sequence). The DNA for the CDR3 is TGTGCCAGCAGCTTAGGCCCCCTAGCGGGGGAGGGTGAGCAGTTCTTC. Residues: CASSLGPLAGEGEQFF.

The V call is TRBV2, the J call TRBJ1-2; D is ambiguous. The CDR3 extends over 13 amino acids. V was cut by 3 bases and J by 2 bases, with 7 bases left in between. CDR1 is SNHLY, CDR2 FYNNEI, per germline. CDR3 sequence reads: CASSEAGNYGYTF. The DNA of the CDR3 is TGTGCCAGCAGTGAGGCAGGAAACTATGGCTACACCTTC.

The chain links TRBV6-2 or TRBV6-3 to TRBJ2-4; D remains unclear. The tail of the sequence fits TRBJ2-7 better, so the J call may be wrong. This CDR3 comprises 14 residues. Germline-derived CDR1 and CDR2 are MNHEY and SVGEGT. As DNA, the CDR3 is TGTGCCAGCAGTTACTCGTGGCAGTCCGACGAGCAGTACTTC. It is translated as CASSYSWQSDEQYF.

The chain has TRBV7-2 and TRBJ1-2; the match to TRBD1 covers 9 bases. The CDR3 contains 15 residues. Germline assignment: CDR1 SGHTA and CDR2 FQGNSA. V was pared by 2 bases and J by 4 bases, with 5 bases of the junction left unmatched. The CDR3 spells CASSLTGGAGYGYTF. The CDR3 DNA is TGTGCCAGCAGCTTAACAGGGGGCGCCGGCTATGGCTACACCTTC. The whole variable domain, filled in from reference TRBV7-2 and TRBJ1-2, reads GAGVSQSPSNKVTEKGKDVELRCDPISGHTALYWYRQSLGQGLEFLIYFQGNSAPDKSGLPSDRFSAERTGGSVSTLTIQRTQQEDSAVYLCASSLTGGAGYGYTFGSGTRLTVV.